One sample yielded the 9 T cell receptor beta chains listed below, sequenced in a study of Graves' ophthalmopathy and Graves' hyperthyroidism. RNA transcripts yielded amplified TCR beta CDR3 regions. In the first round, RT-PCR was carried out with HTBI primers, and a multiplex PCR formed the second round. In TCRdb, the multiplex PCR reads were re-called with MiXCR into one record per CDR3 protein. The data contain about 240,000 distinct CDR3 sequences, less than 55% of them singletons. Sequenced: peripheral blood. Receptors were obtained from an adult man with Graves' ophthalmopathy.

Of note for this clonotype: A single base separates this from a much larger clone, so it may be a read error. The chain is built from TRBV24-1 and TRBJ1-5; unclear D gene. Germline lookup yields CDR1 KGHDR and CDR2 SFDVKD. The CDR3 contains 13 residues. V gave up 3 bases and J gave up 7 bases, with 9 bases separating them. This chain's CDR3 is CATSDRSLQPQHF. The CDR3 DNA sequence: TGTGCCACCAGTGATCGGTCACTCCAGCCCCAGCATTTT.

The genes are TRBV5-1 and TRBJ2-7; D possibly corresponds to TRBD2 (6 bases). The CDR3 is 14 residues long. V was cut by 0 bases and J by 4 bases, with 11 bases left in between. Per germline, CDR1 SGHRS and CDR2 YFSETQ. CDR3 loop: CASSLVGGDYEQYF. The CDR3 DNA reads TGCGCCAGCAGCTTGGTGGGAGGAGATTACGAGCAGTACTTC.

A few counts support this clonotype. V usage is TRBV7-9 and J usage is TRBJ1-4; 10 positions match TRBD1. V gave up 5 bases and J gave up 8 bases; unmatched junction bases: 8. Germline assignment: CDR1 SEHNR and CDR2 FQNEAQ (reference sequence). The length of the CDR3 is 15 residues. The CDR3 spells CASSREGTGEEKLFF. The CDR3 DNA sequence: TGTGCCAGCAGCCGGGAGGGGACAGGGGAAGAAAAACTGTTTTTT.

CDR3 in DNA: TGTGCCAGCAAACCCGGGATGGGAACTGAAGCTTTCTTT. Amino acid sequence: CASKPGMGTEAFF. The chain couples TRBV2 to TRBJ1-1; D is unclear. The ends were cut back, 7 bases at V and 5 bases at J, with 14 bases in the middle. The CDR3 runs 13 residues. Germline lookup yields CDR1 SNHLY and CDR2 FYNNEI.

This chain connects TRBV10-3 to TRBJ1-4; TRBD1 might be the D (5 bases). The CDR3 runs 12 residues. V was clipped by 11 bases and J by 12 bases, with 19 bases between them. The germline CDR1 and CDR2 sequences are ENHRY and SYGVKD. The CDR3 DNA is TGTGCCGCCCGGGGCAGCCCTTACGAACTGTTTTTT. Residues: CAARGSPYELFF.

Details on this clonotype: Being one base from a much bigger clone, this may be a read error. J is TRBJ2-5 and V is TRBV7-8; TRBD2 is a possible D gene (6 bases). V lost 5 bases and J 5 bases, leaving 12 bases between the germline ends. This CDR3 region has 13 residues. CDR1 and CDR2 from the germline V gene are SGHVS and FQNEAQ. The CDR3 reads CASSPGTWETQYF. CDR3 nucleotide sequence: TGTGCCAGCAGCCCCGGGACTTGGGAGACCCAGTACTTC. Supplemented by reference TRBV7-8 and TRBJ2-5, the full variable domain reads GAGVSQSPRYKVAKRGQDVALRCDPISGHVSLFWYQQALGQGPEFLTYFQNEAQLDKSGLPSDRFFAERPEGSVSTLKIQRTQQEDSAVYLCASSPGTWETQYFGPGTRLLVL.

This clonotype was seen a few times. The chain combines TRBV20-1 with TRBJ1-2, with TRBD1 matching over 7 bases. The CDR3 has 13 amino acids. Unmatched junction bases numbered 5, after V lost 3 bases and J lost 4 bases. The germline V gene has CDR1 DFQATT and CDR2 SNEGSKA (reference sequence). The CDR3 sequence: CSARGGQSYGYTF. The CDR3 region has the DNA TGCAGTGCTAGGGGGGGACAGAGCTATGGCTACACCTTC.

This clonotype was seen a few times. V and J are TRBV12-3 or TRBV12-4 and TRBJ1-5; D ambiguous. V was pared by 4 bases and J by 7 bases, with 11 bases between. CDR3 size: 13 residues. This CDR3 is CASSYGPGQPQHF. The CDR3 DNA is TGTGCCAGCAGTTACGGTCCCGGGCAGCCCCAGCATTTT.

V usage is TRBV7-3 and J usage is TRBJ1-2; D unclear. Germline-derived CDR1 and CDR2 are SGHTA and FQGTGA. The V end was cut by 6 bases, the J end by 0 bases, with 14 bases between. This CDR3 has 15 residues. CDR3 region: CASSLPGRSNYGYTF. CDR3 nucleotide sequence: TGTGCCAGCAGTTTACCGGGCAGGTCTAACTATGGCTACACCTTC.